What follows are 17 T cell receptor beta chains derived from one specimen sequenced in a study of blood T cell repertoires in COVID-19. Data came from immunoSEQ multiplex PCR; TCRdb stores just in-frame clones and leaves some out. The table lists 150,000 to 200,000 clones, approximately 85% of them singletons. Sequences were obtained from peripheral blood. The receptors were sampled from a human donor with active or convalescent COVID-19. The donor label of this sample is uncertain.

Regarding this clone: The junction shows a germline mismatch at one end, possibly a read error. This chain's CDR3 is CASSEAGAENTGELFF. DNA of the CDR3: TGTGCCAGCAGCGAAGCGGGAGCGGAGAACACCGGGGAGCTGTTTTTT. V gene TRBV2 combines with J gene TRBJ2-2, with 8 bases identical to TRBD2. Germline V gene lookup returns CDR1 SNHLY and CDR2 FYNNEI. CDR3 length: 16 residues.

The chain employs TRBV4-2 and TRBJ2-1; 9 nucleotides agree with TRBD2. Germline CDR1 LGHNA, CDR2 YNFKEQ. The J segment lost 6 bases and the V segment lost 0 bases, leaving 6 bases of the junction unmatched. The CDR3 extends over 16 amino acids. In nucleotides, the CDR3 is TGTGCCAGCAGCCAAGATCTGCAGCGGGGGGCCAATGAGCAGTTCTTC. Translation gives CASSQDLQRGANEQFF.

V usage is TRBV4-2 and J usage is TRBJ2-1; TRBD2 agrees at 11 bases. The germline gives CDR1 LGHNA, CDR2 YNFKEQ. The ends lost 3 bases at V and 0 bases at J; junction bases unmatched: 4. The length of the CDR3 is 17 residues. CDR3 DNA sequence: TGTGCCAGCAGCCACCCTAGCGGGGGGAACTCCTACAATGAGCAGTTCTTC. It translates to CASSHPSGGNSYNEQFF.

V usage is TRBV5-1 and J usage is TRBJ2-7, with D unclear. CDR1 is SGHRS, CDR2 YFSETQ, per germline. CDR3 length equals 14 residues. Trimming shortened V by 0 bases and J by 0 bases, and 7 bases separated the two germline ends. In nucleotides, the CDR3 is TGCGCCAGCAGCTTGGAACACCACTCCTACGAGCAGTACTTC. Translating it yields CASSLEHHSYEQYF.

J is TRBJ2-1 and V is TRBV30, with TRBD2 identical over 7 bases. The CDR3 is made up of 16 amino acids. V trimming: 1 base; J trimming: 5 bases; junction bases outside the gene matches: 11. Germline loops: CDR1 GTSNPN, CDR2 SVGIG (reference sequence). CDR3 sequence reads: CAWSAVREYNNNEQFF. The CDR3, as DNA: TGTGCCTGGAGTGCGGTGCGGGAGTACAACAACAATGAGCAGTTCTTC.

The chain recombines TRBV19 with TRBJ1-2; D is perhaps TRBD1 (5 bases). Per the germline V gene, CDR1 is LNHDA and CDR2 is SQIVND (reference sequence). The CDR3 extends over 15 amino acids. V lost 5 bases, J lost 8 bases, and 21 bases lay in between. The CDR3 DNA follows: TGTGCCAGTAGTGTTACAGGTCCGGTTGGTGTCGGCTACACCTTC. Translation gives CASSVTGPVGVGYTF.

The V call is TRBV30, the J call TRBJ1-5; 8 bases are a match to TRBD1. J lost 6 bases, V lost 4 bases, and 11 bases had no gene match. In germline, CDR1 is GTSNPN, CDR2 SVGIG (reference sequence). This CDR3 is built from 15 residues. The CDR3 is CAWKEDRERGQPQHF. CDR3 DNA sequence: TGTGCCTGGAAAGAGGACAGGGAACGGGGTCAGCCCCAGCATTTT.

This sequence joins TRBV7-6 and TRBJ2-2, with 11 positions matching TRBD2. Germline CDR1 reads SGHVS; CDR2 reads FNYEAQ. There are 16 residues in the CDR3. V lost 0 bases to trimming and J lost 5 bases; unmatched junction nucleotides: 2. The CDR3 region has the DNA TGTGCCAGCAGCTTAGCTCCTAGCGGGAGGACCGGGGAGCTGTTTTTT. Encoded protein: CASSLAPSGRTGELFF.

This sequence joins TRBV19 and TRBJ1-1; no clear D gene. Germline V gene lookup returns CDR1 LNHDA and CDR2 SQIVND (reference sequence). V gave up 3 bases and J gave up 0 bases, with 5 bases separating them. The CDR3 totals 13 residues. The CDR3: CASSMSMNTEAFF. The CDR3, as DNA: TGTGCCAGTAGTATGAGCATGAACACTGAAGCTTTCTTT.

V is TRBV10-3 and J is TRBJ1-5; 9 bases match TRBD1. Losses at the gene ends were 6 bases for V and 9 bases for J; bases not matched to a gene: 9. CDR1 and CDR2 from the germline V gene are ENHRY and SYGVKD. This CDR3 is built from 14 residues. The CDR3 region is CAISAGQGTGPQHF. The CDR3 DNA sequence: TGTGCCATCAGCGCAGGACAGGGGACCGGGCCCCAGCATTTT.

CDR3 sequence reads: CASSLWTGGVYEQYF. The DNA of the CDR3 is TGTGCCAGCAGTTTATGGACAGGGGGCGTGTACGAGCAGTACTTC. The chain combines TRBV27 with TRBJ2-7, with 11 bases lining up with TRBD1. CDR3 size: 15 residues. J lost 4 bases, V lost 1 base, and 3 bases had no gene match. Looked up from germline, CDR1 is MNHEY and CDR2 is SMNVEV (reference sequence).

The rearrangement links TRBV12-3 or TRBV12-4 to TRBJ1-1; possible D gene TRBD1, 6 bases. The V end was cut by 5 bases, the J end by 7 bases, with 14 bases between. The length of the CDR3 is 13 residues. Written as DNA, the CDR3 is TGTGCCAGCAGTGTCGAGGGGGTGGATGAAGCTTTCTTT. Amino acid sequence: CASSVEGVDEAFF.

The chain recombines TRBV14 with TRBJ2-7, with D uncertain. This CDR3 comprises 13 residues. From germline, CDR1 is SGHDN and CDR2 FVKESK. V was cut by 4 bases and J by 3 bases, with 10 bases left in between. As DNA, the CDR3 is TGTGCCAGCAGCCCGAACGTACTCTACGAGCAGTACTTC. It is translated as CASSPNVLYEQYF.

The gene calls are TRBV6-1 and TRBJ2-1; maybe TRBD2 (6 bases). The germline V and J ends were trimmed by 2 bases and 2 bases, with 16 bases remaining between them. The CDR3 spans 17 residues. CDR1 is MNHNS, CDR2 SASEGT, per germline. The CDR3 sequence: CASSEIPGVGPYNEQFF. Here the CDR3 DNA reads TGTGCCAGCAGTGAAATACCGGGGGTGGGGCCCTACAATGAGCAGTTCTTC.

The chain uses TRBV6-5 and TRBJ2-3; the match to TRBD2 covers 8 bases. V shed 6 bases, J shed 8 bases, and the junction held 7 bases outside the gene matches. Germline V gives CDR1 MNHEY, CDR2 SVGAGI. The CDR3 consists of 13 residues. The CDR3 protein is CASSSKRGSTQYF. CDR3 DNA: TGTGCCAGCAGCTCGAAGCGGGGGAGTACGCAGTATTTT.

This clone was detected a few times. This chain links TRBV29-1 with TRBJ2-1; a weak D match, TRBD2 (6 bases). The CDR3 length is 14 residues. The germline V and J ends were trimmed by 5 bases and 5 bases, with 16 bases remaining between them. Germline V gene data show CDR1 as SQVTM and CDR2 as ANQGSEA. The CDR3, as DNA: TGCAGCGTTAGTACGGGACTCAATAACAATGAGCAGTTCTTC. Protein product: CSVSTGLNNNEQFF.

This rearrangement joins TRBV3-1 (or the pseudogene TRBV3-2) to TRBJ1-6; 9 bases map to TRBD1. The ends lost 6 bases at V and 2 bases at J; junction bases unmatched: 8. The CDR3 is 17 amino acids. From germline, CDR1 is LGHDT and CDR2 YNNKEL (reference sequence). CDR3 bases: TGTGCCAGCAGACCGGGGACAGGGACCGCCTATAATTCACCCCTCCACTTT. Protein product: CASRPGTGTAYNSPLHF.